These 24 T cell receptor beta chains came from one sample sequenced in a study of regulatory T cells in long-lasting Graves disease (dated by TCRdb to the early 2020s). Library preparation used multiplex PCR. Sequenced using an Illumina HiSeq 4000. iRepertoire HTBI primers and Arm-PCR amplification of CDR3 regions were used to construct TCR beta libraries. TCRdb cleaned the public reads at Q25 with fastp, built clones with MiXCR and kept in-frame beta chains. Entries are consolidated by CDR3 protein sequence, retaining the most common genes and DNA. Counted in this sample were about 460,000 distinct CDR3 sequences; around a fifth of them appeared once. Jointly, the top ten make up about an eighth of the sample. Reading the label with the study, this specimen's time point is: persistent/refractory GD, antithyroid drugs over 5 years with positive TRAb. For both TCR sequencing and RNA sequencing, RNA was extracted from PBMCs using TRIzol.

Sequencing used peripheral blood mononuclear cells (PBMCs), obtained when the disease was refractory, from a patient treated with antithyroid drugs. These TCRs come from a female donor with Graves disease.

This clonotype was recorded at least ten times. This chain links TRBV28 with TRBJ1-3; a weak D match, TRBD1 (5 bases). V was trimmed by 3 bases and J by 0 bases, leaving 9 bases between them. The CDR3 sequence is 15 residues long. CDR1 is MDHEN and CDR2 is SYDVKM in the germline V gene. The CDR3 loop reads CASSFQGISGNTIYF. The DNA of the CDR3 is TGTGCCAGCAGTTTCCAGGGAATCTCTGGAAACACCATATATTTT. Filled out from reference TRBV28 and TRBJ1-3, the complete variable domain reads DVKVTQSSRYLVKRTGEKVFLECVQDMDHENMFWYRQDPGLGLRLIYFSYDVKMKEKGDIPEGYSVSREKKERFSLILESASTNQTSMYLCASSFQGISGNTIYFGEGSWLTVV.

The sample holds one count of this clonotype. The rearrangement links TRBV4-3 to TRBJ2-7, with a weak D call TRBD2 (6 bases). The CDR3 sequence is 15 residues long. Trimming left V 4 bases short and J 4 bases short, with 17 bases between. Germline V CDR1 and CDR2: LGHNA, YSLEER. As DNA, the CDR3 is TGCGCCAGCAGCCTGGTGTACGGGGGAAGGTACGAGCAGTACTTC. Protein: CASSLVYGGRYEQYF.

With respect to this clonotype: It may be a read error: a sequence one base away is much more abundant. The chain couples TRBV12-5 to TRBJ2-7; 8 bases are shared with TRBD1. The germline V gene encodes CDR1 LGHNT and CDR2 FRNRAP. Trimming cost V 5 bases and J 2 bases; bases outside gene matches: 11. There are 16 residues in the CDR3. CDR3: CASGPHLDRGTYEQYF. As DNA, the CDR3 is TGTGCTAGTGGTCCCCATCTCGACAGGGGTACCTACGAGCAGTACTTC.

A note on this clonotype: Since a much larger clone is just one base distant, this may be a read error. The chain joins TRBV6-2 or TRBV6-3 to TRBJ1-2; D gene ambiguous. V dropped 5 bases and J dropped 10 bases, with 17 bases sitting between them. CDR1 is MNHEY, CDR2 SVGEGT, per germline. This CDR3 is 13 amino acids long. This CDR3 is CASSGLTTAHYTF. The DNA of the CDR3 is TGTGCCAGCAGTGGCCTTACCACGGCGCACTACACCTTC.

A remark on this clonotype: It differs at one base from a far larger clone, so likely a read error. The genes are TRBV28 and TRBJ1-2; D gene uncertain. The germline V gene has CDR1 MDHEN and CDR2 SYDVKM. With 5 bases removed from V and 7 bases from J, the gap between germline ends came to 14 bases. The length of the CDR3 is 13 residues. The CDR3 DNA follows: TGTGCCAGCAGTCCTAAAGGGAGTCGTGGCTACACCTTC. This gives the protein CASSPKGSRGYTF.

The chain is built from TRBV15 and TRBJ1-4, with D tentatively TRBD1 (5 bases). Looked up from germline, CDR1 is LNHNV and CDR2 is YYDKDF (reference sequence). CDR3 length equals 14 residues. V was shortened by 0 bases and J by 5 bases, with 7 bases between the two germline ends. CDR3 protein: CATSREGVNEKLFF. CDR3 bases: TGTGCCACCAGCAGAGAAGGGGTAAATGAAAAACTGTTTTTT.

This clonotype was detected a few times. V gene TRBV7-3 combines with J gene TRBJ2-7; D is unclear. V was pared by 0 bases and J by 3 bases, with 6 bases between. Germline loops: CDR1 SGHTA, CDR2 FQGTGA. CDR3 length: 13 amino acids. Here the CDR3 DNA reads TGTGCCAGCAGCTTAACAGTGGGCTACGAGCAGTACTTC. The encoded protein is CASSLTVGYEQYF. Based on the CDR3 plus reference TRBV7-3 and TRBJ2-7, the full variable domain is GAGVSQTPSNKVTEKGKYVELRCDPISGHTALYWYRQSLGQGPEFLIYFQGTGAADDSGLPNDRFFAVRPEGSVSTLKIQRTERGDSAVYLCASSLTVGYEQYFGPGTRLTVT.

In this sample, this clonotype turned up a few times. V usage is TRBV6-1 and J usage is TRBJ2-7; 11 nucleotides line up with TRBD1. Germline-derived CDR1 and CDR2 are MNHNS and SASEGT. The V segment lost 7 bases and the J segment 0 bases; nucleotides outside the gene matches: 11. This CDR3 comprises 17 residues. The CDR3 DNA reads TGTGCCAGCACCAAAGGGACAGGGGGGCTCAGCTCCTACGAGCAGTACTTC. As protein: CASTKGTGGLSSYEQYF.

The chain couples TRBV7-2 to TRBJ1-6, with 8 bases aligning to TRBD1. J lost 9 bases, V lost 1 base, and 5 bases had no gene match. Germline lookup yields CDR1 SGHTA and CDR2 FQGNSA. CDR3 size: 15 residues. The CDR3 DNA is TGTGCCAGCAGCTTAGTAGACAGGGGAGGTTCACCCCTCCACTTT. It codes for CASSLVDRGGSPLHF.

The rearrangement uses TRBV3-1 and TRBJ2-2; 8 positions agree with TRBD2. The CDR3 is made up of 16 amino acids. J lost 6 bases, V lost 2 bases, and 8 bases had no gene match. Germline lookup yields CDR1 LGHDT and CDR2 YNNKEL (reference sequence). The CDR3 coding sequence is TGTGCCAGCAGCCAATTTGGACGGGGGGGCCCCGGGGAGCTGTTTTTT. Translating gives CASSQFGRGGPGELFF.

The chain couples TRBV28 to TRBJ1-5; TRBD1 might be the D (6 bases). Germline values: CDR1 MDHEN, CDR2 SYDVKM. This CDR3 is built from 15 residues. V lost 6 bases and J 2 bases, leaving 14 bases between the germline ends. As DNA, the CDR3 is TGTGCCAGCAGAAACAGGGAAGTCGGCAATCAGCCCCAGCATTTT. Its translation: CASRNREVGNQPQHF. Variable domain in full (rest from reference TRBV28 and TRBJ1-5): DVKVTQSSRYLVKRTGEKVFLECVQDMDHENMFWYRQDPGLGLRLIYFSYDVKMKEKGDIPEGYSVSREKKERFSLILESASTNQTSMYLCASRNREVGNQPQHFGDGTRLSIL.

The chain links TRBV19 to TRBJ2-1; D is perhaps TRBD1 (8 bases). Germline lookup yields CDR1 LNHDA and CDR2 SQIVND (reference sequence). The CDR3 is 15 residues long. V was trimmed by 4 bases and J by 8 bases, leaving 18 bases between them. CDR3 DNA: TGTGCCAGTAGTAAGACAGGGGAGGGTATTGATGAGCAGTTCTTC. Encoded protein: CASSKTGEGIDEQFF.

The sample holds many counts of this clonotype. The rearrangement joins TRBV6-1 to TRBJ2-5, with 8 bases identical to TRBD2. Germline-derived CDR1 and CDR2 are MNHNS and SASEGT. CDR3 length: 15 amino acids. V was pared by 8 bases and J by 6 bases, with 14 bases of the junction left unmatched. CDR3 coding DNA: TGTGCCAGCCGATCCGGGACTAGAGGTTCGCAGACCCAGTACTTC. Protein: CASRSGTRGSQTQYF.

This clonotype was seen at least ten times. V usage is TRBV7-8 and J usage is TRBJ2-7, with a weak D call TRBD2 (7 bases). Germline V lookup: CDR1 SGHVS, CDR2 FQNEAQ. V shed 2 bases and J shed 2 bases, with 16 bases lying between them. CDR3 length equals 16 residues. CDR3 coding DNA: TGTGCCAGCAGCTTACCCAGGGGCGGGAGTACCTACGAGCAGTACTTC. Its protein is CASSLPRGGSTYEQYF. The full variable domain, completed using reference TRBV7-8 and TRBJ2-7, is GAGVSQSPRYKVAKRGQDVALRCDPISGHVSLFWYQQALGQGPEFLTYFQNEAQLDKSGLPSDRFFAERPEGSVSTLKIQRTQQEDSAVYLCASSLPRGGSTYEQYFGPGTRLTVT.

This rearrangement joins TRBV5-1 to TRBJ2-7; D possibly matches TRBD1 or TRBD2 (6 bases each). V was shortened by 2 bases and J by 5 bases, with 11 bases between the two germline ends. The CDR3 has 13 amino acids. Germline loops: CDR1 SGHRS, CDR2 YFSETQ. The CDR3 protein is CASSLGGINEQYF. CDR3 bases: TGCGCCAGCAGCTTAGGGGGGATCAACGAGCAGTACTTC.

The sample holds a few counts of this clonotype. The chain carries TRBV7-2 and TRBJ1-1; D is unresolved. The V gene lost 5 bases and the J gene lost 2 bases, with 12 bases spanning the gap. CDR3 length: 14 amino acids. In germline, CDR1 is SGHTA, CDR2 FQGNSA. Here the CDR3 reads CASSPPGFNTEAFF. For the CDR3, the DNA is TGTGCCAGCAGCCCTCCGGGATTTAACACTGAAGCTTTCTTT.

This clonotype was seen ten or more times. The chain links TRBV27 to TRBJ1-2, with a possible D match to TRBD1 (5 bases). Germline loops: CDR1 MNHEY, CDR2 SMNVEV (reference sequence). This CDR3 contains 14 residues. Trimming stripped 6 bases from V and 7 bases from J, with 18 bases between. The CDR3 protein is CASRREARRGGYTF. CDR3 nucleotides: TGTGCCAGCAGAAGGGAGGCACGGAGGGGTGGCTACACCTTC.

The chain couples TRBV20-1 to TRBJ2-7; TRBD1 agrees at 7 bases. V lost 0 bases and J lost 3; bases outside the gene matches: 5. From germline, CDR1 is DFQATT and CDR2 SNEGSKA (reference sequence). This CDR3 has 14 residues. The CDR3 DNA reads as TGCAGTGCTAGAGATAGCGACAGGGTCTACGAGCAGTACTTC. Translated: CSARDSDRVYEQYF.

This clonotype was observed a few times. The chain links TRBV12-3 or TRBV12-4 to TRBJ2-1, with D possibly called TRBD1 or TRBD2 (5 bases each). The V gene lost 6 bases and the J gene lost 5 bases, with 23 bases spanning the gap. CDR3 length equals 17 residues. The CDR3 region is CASSPIGDGSLDNEQFF. Here the CDR3 DNA reads TGTGCCAGCAGCCCCATCGGGGACGGATCTTTGGACAATGAGCAGTTCTTC.

The V call is TRBV5-1, the J call TRBJ2-7; D not resolved. The V end was cut by 2 bases, the J end by 6 bases, with 9 bases between. This CDR3 is 12 amino acids long. Germline lookup yields CDR1 SGHRS and CDR2 YFSETQ. CDR3 coding DNA: TGCGCCAGCAGCTTAGACGCCCGCGAGCAGTACTTC. Its translation: CASSLDAREQYF. The complete variable domain, with remaining parts taken from reference TRBV5-1 and TRBJ2-7, reads KAGVTQTPRYLIKTRGQQVTLSCSPISGHRSVSWYQQTPGQGLQFLFEYFSETQRNKGNFPGRFSGRQFSNSRSEMNVSTLELGDSALYLCASSLDAREQYFGPGTRLTVT.

A few counts support this clonotype. The chain links TRBV19 to TRBJ1-6, with 7 bases lining up with TRBD1. Germline-derived CDR1 and CDR2 are LNHDA and SQIVND (reference sequence). Trimming cost V 6 bases and J 4 bases; bases outside gene matches: 6. The length of the CDR3 is 15 residues. DNA for the CDR3: TGTGCCAGTAGGGGGACAGAACTGTATAATTCACCCCTCCACTTT. Translated: CASRGTELYNSPLHF.

This clonotype was seen a few times. The junction and the germline gene differ at one end; a read error may be behind it. This chain uses TRBV2 with TRBJ2-7; weak D call: TRBD1 (6 bases). The V gene's germline CDR1 is SNHLY and CDR2 FYNNEI. The CDR3 is 11 residues long. CDR3 sequence: CASFRGYGQYF. DNA of the CDR3: TGTGCCAGCTTTAGGGGGTACGGGCAGTACTTC.

The table lists this clonotype with many counts. The V gene is TRBV6-1, the J gene TRBJ1-2, with 9 bases aligning to TRBD1. The ends lost 4 bases at V and 8 bases at J; junction bases unmatched: 8. CDR3 length: 14 residues. Germline assignment: CDR1 MNHNS and CDR2 SASEGT. In DNA, the CDR3 is TGTGCCAGCAGTGTACCGGGACAGGGCCTCGGCTACACCTTC. This codes for CASSVPGQGLGYTF.

This clonotype has a handful of counts. The J gene is TRBJ2-7, the V gene TRBV10-3; D possibly corresponds to TRBD1 (6 bases). The CDR3 extends over 15 amino acids. V gave up 3 bases and J gave up 0 bases, with 12 bases separating them. The germline V gene has CDR1 ENHRY and CDR2 SYGVKD. DNA for the CDR3: TGTGCCATCAGTGAAAGGGACACCGCCTCCTACGAGCAGTACTTC. This encodes CAISERDTASYEQYF.